Listed below are T cell receptor beta chains from one sample, sequenced in a study of T-cell reconstitution after alpha-beta-depleted transplantation in children. TCRdb redid the calling of the PCR reads with MiXCR, one entry per CDR3 protein. The data contain fewer than 120,000 distinct CDR3 sequences, 10% of them singletons. Material: PBMCs from the stem cell graft donor, obtained from the stem cell graft. The receptors were sampled from a human donor who donated a stem cell graft to a child with acute lymphoblastic leukemia. CDR3s include the opening cysteine and the closing phenylalanine or tryptophan. A D gene is named only where the DNA matches it firmly. Only part of the rows carry a size: once, few, many, or a class if the clone is expanded.

TRBJ2-1 TRBV20-1 many 10 - CSARSNEQFF TGCAGTGCTAGGAGCAATGAGCAGTTCTTC
TRBJ2-5 TRBV28 many 17 TRBD1 CASSSHLRTGKEETQYF TGTGCCAGCAGTTCCCACCTAAGGACAGGCAAGGAAGAGACCCAGTACTTC
TRBJ2-1 TRBV9 many 15 - CASSVAPGSDNEQFF TGTGCCAGCAGCGTAGCCCCAGGGTCCGACAATGAGCAGTTCTTC
TRBJ2-1 TRBV5-1 - 15 TRBD2 CASSLEGGSVNEQFF TGCGCCAGCAGCTTGGAGGGCGGGAGTGTCAATGAGCAGTTCTTC
TRBJ2-7 TRBV5-1 many 14 TRBD2 CASSMASGSYEQYF TGCGCCAGCAGCATGGCTAGCGGGTCCTACGAGCAGTACTTC
TRBJ1-1 TRBV28 many 13 - CASILSGTTEAFF TGTGCCAGCATCCTCTCAGGGACCACTGAAGCTTTCTTT
TRBJ2-1 TRBV9 many 16 - CASSVAVWSSYNEQFF TGTGCCAGCAGCGTAGCGGTGTGGAGCTCCTACAATGAGCAGTTCTTC
TRBJ2-1 TRBV29-1 many 12 TRBD2 CSVLGVTSEQFF TGCAGCGTATTGGGGGTGACTAGCGAGCAGTTCTTC
TRBJ1-3 TRBV6-5 many 17 - CASSFSRRGAGGNTIYF TGTGCCAGCAGTTTTTCAAGAAGGGGGGCAGGTGGAAACACCATATATTTT
TRBJ2-3 TRBV12-3/TRBV12-4 many 14 - CASSPQARTDTQYF TGTGCCAGCAGTCCGCAGGCCAGAACAGATACGCAGTATTTT
TRBJ2-6 TRBV7-2 many 17 - CASSLGALGSGANVLTF TGTGCCAGCAGCTTAGGGGCCCTTGGCTCTGGGGCCAACGTCCTGACTTTC
TRBJ2-1 TRBV7-2 many 13 - CASSLFRNNEQFF TGTGCCAGCAGCTTATTCAGAAATAATGAGCAGTTCTTC
TRBJ2-7 TRBV12-3/TRBV12-4 many 14 - CASSSRDATYEQYF TGTGCCAGCAGTTCCCGGGACGCGACCTACGAGCAGTACTTC
TRBJ1-3 TRBV12-3/TRBV12-4 many 15 - CASSLARAPGNTIYF TGTGCCAGCAGTTTAGCCAGGGCCCCTGGAAACACCATATATTTT
TRBJ2-1 TRBV3-1 many 14 - CASSQDQGSREQFF TGTGCCAGCAGCCAAGATCAAGGCTCCCGAGAGCAGTTCTTC
TRBJ2-7 TRBV21-1 many 16 - CASSKGGGHFSYEQYF TGTGCCAGCAGCAAAGGCGGGGGGCATTTCTCCTACGAGCAGTACTTC
TRBJ2-6 TRBV20-1 many 16 - CSAVRGLSSGANVLTF TGCAGTGCTGTCCGGGGCCTCAGCTCTGGGGCCAACGTCCTGACTTTC
TRBJ1-1 TRBV5-1 many 18 TRBD1 CASSFGTGATRSNTEAFF TGCGCCAGCAGCTTTGGGACAGGGGCGACCCGATCGAACACTGAAGCTTTCTTT
TRBJ1-5 TRBV4-1 many 14 - CASGEPHSNQPQHF TGCGCCAGCGGGGAGCCCCATAGCAATCAGCCCCAGCATTTT
TRBJ1-1 TRBV12-3/TRBV12-4 many 13 - CASSFSGGTEAFF TGTGCCAGCAGTTTCAGCGGTGGCACTGAAGCTTTCTTT
TRBJ1-1 TRBV29-1 many 12 - CSVELRGGEAFF TGCAGCGTTGAATTGCGAGGAGGTGAAGCTTTCTTT
TRBJ2-3 TRBV12-3/TRBV12-4 many 15 TRBD1 CASRAGQGATDTQYF TGTGCCAGCAGAGCCGGACAGGGGGCAACAGATACGCAGTATTTT
TRBJ2-5 TRBV12-3/TRBV12-4 many 14 TRBD1 CASSGTGAGETQYF TGTGCCAGCAGTGGGACAGGGGCGGGAGAGACCCAGTACTTC
TRBJ2-2 TRBV6-4 many 13 - CASSDRATGELFF TGTGCCAGCAGTGACAGGGCCACCGGGGAGCTGTTTTTT
TRBJ2-7 TRBV28 many 14 - CASSSQGGAYEQYF TGTGCCAGCAGTAGTCAGGGAGGCGCCTACGAGCAGTACTTC
TRBJ2-5 TRBV5-1 many 16 TRBD2 CASSLAASGGLETQYF TGCGCCAGCAGCTTGGCGGCTAGCGGGGGGTTAGAGACCCAGTACTTC
TRBJ2-3 TRBV5-1 many 15 - CASSSGKVGTDTQYF TGCGCCAGCAGCTCCGGGAAGGTCGGCACAGATACGCAGTATTTT
TRBJ2-7 TRBV20-1 - 11 - CSASSSYEQYF TGCAGTGCTAGTAGTAGCTACGAGCAGTACTTC
TRBJ2-1 TRBV5-1 many 16 - CASSLVASSAYNEQFF TGCGCCAGCAGCTTGGTAGCGTCTAGCGCCTACAATGAGCAGTTCTTC
TRBJ2-1 TRBV12-3/TRBV12-4 many 15 TRBD1 CASSLGDRGPNEQFF TGTGCCAGCAGTTTAGGGGACAGGGGGCCGAATGAGCAGTTCTTC
TRBJ2-7 TRBV5-1 many 15 TRBD1 CASSWTEGQIYEQYF TGCGCCAGCAGCTGGACCGAGGGACAGATTTACGAGCAGTACTTC
TRBJ1-2 TRBV9 many 16 - CASSVDGTAASYGYTF TGTGCCAGCAGCGTAGATGGGACCGCCGCTTCCTATGGCTACACCTTC
TRBJ2-5 TRBV12-3/TRBV12-4 many 14 - CASSSSGIQETQYF TGTGCCAGCAGTTCCTCAGGGATCCAGGAGACCCAGTACTTC
TRBJ2-2 TRBV19 - 17 - CASSIVTVLGNTGELFF TGTGCCAGTAGTATAGTGACAGTATTGGGGAACACCGGGGAGCTGTTTTTT
TRBJ1-1 TRBV9 - 14 - CASSATTGNTEAFF TGTGCCAGCAGCGCTACTACGGGGAACACTGAAGCTTTCTTT
TRBJ1-2 TRBV24-1 many 14 - CATSDRGLPYGYTF TGTGCCACCAGTGACCGGGGACTACCCTATGGCTACACCTTC
TRBJ1-5 TRBV6-2/TRBV6-3 few 15 - CASNSPIQRDQPQHF TGTGCCAGCAATTCTCCAATTCAAAGGGATCAGCCCCAGCATTTT
TRBJ2-1 TRBV5-1 many 14 TRBD2 CASSRLAGLNEQFF TGCGCCAGCAGCCGACTAGCGGGGCTCAATGAGCAGTTCTTC
TRBJ2-1 TRBV5-1 many 18 TRBD2 CASSPGLAGAVSYNEQFF TGCGCCAGCAGCCCCGGACTAGCGGGAGCGGTATCCTACAATGAGCAGTTCTTC
TRBJ2-3 TRBV7-2 many 14 - CASSPQKATDTQYF TGTGCCAGCAGCCCGCAAAAGGCCACAGATACGCAGTATTTT
TRBJ2-7 TRBV6-1 many 15 - CASSPPGRDPYEQYF TGTGCCAGCAGCCCTCCGGGACGGGACCCCTACGAGCAGTACTTC
TRBJ1-6 TRBV7-2 many 13 - CASSPYRDSPLHF TGTGCCAGCAGCCCCTACAGGGATTCACCCCTCCACTTT